The text below deals with one T cell receptor (beta chain). As yet, its antigen is unknown. The data derive from a study of cytomegalovirus exposure and HLA in healthy donors. Germline-derived CDR1 and CDR2 are PRHDT and FYEKMQ (reference sequence). Trimming left V 0 bases short and J 10 bases short, with 14 bases between. This CDR3 comprises 14 residues. 13 Jbeta primers and 60 Vbeta primers were used for the PCR. Original processing methods: Counted up in a later analysis, unique TCR beta chains came to some 82 million, with about 10 million shared. Here immunoSEQ multiplex PCR was the method, and the copy in TCRdb shows in-frame clones only, minus some. For V, J and clone size, that table is used; D and trimming come from the DNA. Found here are 100,000 to 120,000 clones, about 80% of them singletons; the top ten hold approximately 8%. Findings and caveats of the study: High sensitivity and specificity were reportedly achieved when the classifier diagnosed cytomegalovirus status. Investigators reported fewer than 200 TCR beta chains as tied to cytomegalovirus. Most subjects' HLA-A and HLA-B alleles were reportedly predicted from TCR beta sequences.

Material: PBMCs. The rearrangement links TRBV13 to TRBJ2-3; possible D gene TRBD2, 6 bases. The receptor was isolated from a man in his forties in good health and CMV-seropositive. CDR3 sequence reads: CASSLGDLGEAQYF. For the CDR3, the DNA is TGTGCCAGCAGCTTAGGGGATCTGGGGGAGGCGCAGTATTTT.